The 8 T cell receptor beta chains listed next were all sequenced from one sample in a study of cytomegalovirus exposure and HLA in healthy donors. Vbeta (60) and Jbeta (13) primers were used in the PCR. TCRdb keeps only in-frame clones here, not all; method: immunoSEQ multiplex PCR. Altogether 150,000 or so clones are present, about 85% being singletons, with the ten largest covering approximately 2%. Input material: PBMCs. The source of these receptors is a man aged 18 to 35 in good health and CMV-seropositive.

The V call is TRBV2, the J call TRBJ1-4, with D perhaps matching TRBD1 (5 bases). Trimming left V 5 bases short and J 0 bases short, with 7 bases between. The germline CDR1 and CDR2 sequences are SNHLY and FYNNEI. CDR3 length equals 14 residues. The CDR3 loop is CASSWTPTNEKLFF. DNA for the CDR3: TGTGCCAGCAGTTGGACACCAACTAATGAAAAACTGTTTTTT.

V is TRBV18 and J is TRBJ1-6; D unclear. Per germline, CDR1 KGHSH and CDR2 LQKENI. This CDR3 spans 14 amino acids. V lost 2 bases and J lost 6, with 8 bases in between. The CDR3 DNA reads TGTGCCAGCTCACCAACAGCTACTAATTCACCCCTCCACTTT. Translated, it gives CASSPTATNSPLHF.

The chain couples TRBV27 to TRBJ2-7; TRBD1 matches at 9 bases. Germline loops: CDR1 MNHEY, CDR2 SMNVEV (reference sequence). The CDR3 sequence is 14 residues long. V lost 9 bases, J lost 2 bases, and 8 bases stayed unmatched. The CDR3 DNA sequence: TGTGCCAGTAGTGTTACAGGGGGCCCCTACGAGCAGTACTTC. Protein: CASSVTGGPYEQYF.

The V and J genes are TRBV4-2 and TRBJ1-4; D is ambiguous. Germline V gene data show CDR1 as LGHNA and CDR2 as YNFKEQ. Trimming took off 4 bases at V and 5 bases at J, with 14 bases between the two ends. The CDR3 runs to 15 residues. CDR3 sequence reads: CASSPIFALNEKLFF. CDR3 bases: TGTGCCAGCAGCCCGATCTTTGCGCTGAATGAAAAACTGTTTTTT.

In this sample, this clone turned up once. The V gene is TRBV30, the J gene TRBJ1-2; D uncertain. This CDR3 is built from 14 residues. The V gene lost 3 bases and the J gene lost 0 bases, with 11 bases spanning the gap. CDR1 and CDR2 (germline): GTSNPN, SVGIG (reference sequence). DNA for the CDR3: TGTGCCTGGAGCCCAACCACAGCTAACTATGGCTACACCTTC. This codes for CAWSPTTANYGYTF.

This clone was recorded only once. This rearrangement joins TRBV10-1 to TRBJ1-2; no definite D call. The CDR3 has 8 residues. CDR1 and CDR2 (germline): WNHNN, SYGVQD (reference sequence). V was clipped by 9 bases and J by 9 bases, with 5 bases between them. In DNA, the CDR3 is TGCGCCAGACTACGCTACACCTTC. It is translated as CARLRYTF.

V is TRBV6-1 and J is TRBJ1-2; a weak D match, TRBD1 (5 bases). CDR3 length equals 14 residues. Germline V gene sequence: CDR1 MNHNS, CDR2 SASEGT. Trimming shortened V by 0 bases and J by 8 bases, and 13 bases separated the two germline ends. The CDR3 reads CASSEAGQGFGYTF. CDR3 sequence (DNA): TGTGCCAGCAGTGAAGCGGGGCAGGGCTTCGGCTACACCTTC.

This clone has just one count. The chain recombines TRBV7-2 with TRBJ2-5; TRBD1 agrees at 7 bases. Near its end, the DNA agrees better with TRBJ2-7, so the J call may be wrong. Germline CDR1 reads SGHTA; CDR2 reads FQGNSA. The CDR3 covers 17 residues. The CDR3 here is CASSLAILRDSLYEQYF. DNA for the CDR3: TGTGCCAGCAGCTTAGCCATTCTCCGGGACAGTCTCTACGAGCAGTACTTC.